Described below is a single TCR beta chain sequence and its context. This sample was included in a study of control samples from healthy donors and cancer patients. Here immunoSEQ multiplex PCR was the method, and the copy in TCRdb shows in-frame clones only, minus some. The sample lists under 150,000 clones, 93% occurring once. The CDR3 has 14 residues. Trimming left V 5 bases short and J 5 bases short, with 15 bases between. CDR1 is SGHNT and CDR2 is YENEEA in the germline V gene. The receptor was derived from a man younger than 45 in good health. The chain is built from TRBV11-3 and TRBJ2-5; D unclear. The specimen was blood. CDR3 nucleotides: TGTGCCAGCAGCCTCACGCGCGAGGCGGAGACCCAGTACTTC. It yields the protein CASSLTREAETQYF.